A selection of T cell receptor beta chains follows, all from one sample in a study of shared clonotypes between healthy human individuals. Produced via immunoSEQ multiplex PCR; TCRdb's table is partial and in-frame only. Here the sample spans approximately 710,000 clones, 90% being singletons. The material sequenced was memory CD8+ T cells from PBMCs. These receptors came from a man between 18 and 29 years old in good health. Some clones in this sample may be carry-over from other donors' samples. The conserved cysteine and the conserved F or W are not part of the CDR3 here. Each record gives: V gene, D gene, J gene, CDR3 protein. A D gene is named only where the DNA matches it firmly.

TRBV7-9	-	TRBJ1-1	ASSLLDTEAF
TRBV9	TRBD1	TRBJ2-5	ASSPGQEQY
TRBV5-1	-	TRBJ2-7	ASSWGRAYEQY
TRBV29-1	-	TRBJ1-5	SVVMGRGQPQH
TRBV9	TRBD1	TRBJ1-1	ASSAGQGGFNTEAF
TRBV7-9	-	TRBJ2-1	ASSPVLSGEQF
TRBV29-1	-	TRBJ2-3	SVEATSIYSVDTQY
TRBV2	-	TRBJ1-4	ASSERGRTNEKLF
TRBV19	-	TRBJ2-7	ASSRIRDIPEEQY
TRBV4-2	TRBD2	TRBJ2-7	ASSQVVGRLAGGDEQY
TRBV27	-	TRBJ2-1	ASRLGMTNYNEQF
TRBV5-1	TRBD1	TRBJ2-6	ASSKGQGTGANVLT
TRBV9	-	TRBJ2-7	ASSLGGVSSYEQY
TRBV19	TRBD1	TRBJ1-4	ASSIVPGQGGEKLF
TRBV30	TRBD2	TRBJ2-5	AWSYETSGKVGWGQETQY
TRBV4-1	-	TRBJ1-3	ASSQGAGSGNTIY
TRBV27	TRBD1	TRBJ1-1	ASSSDRGRTEAF
TRBV27	-	TRBJ1-4	ASSLYPILGEKLF
TRBV28	TRBD1	TRBJ1-5	ASRPFGGGSNQPQH
TRBV7-8	TRBD1	TRBJ1-5	ASSSGQGSLWNQPQH
TRBV19	-	TRBJ2-1	ASSIIGVNEQF
TRBV15	-	TRBJ2-7	ATSRETGGTYEQY
TRBV27	-	TRBJ1-5	ASRPGVYSNQPQH
TRBV7-9	-	TRBJ2-6	ASSFGQRAGANVLT
TRBV19	TRBD1	TRBJ2-5	ASKGRTGQTQY
TRBV9	-	TRBJ2-7	ASSVDWRSSYEQY
TRBV7-6	-	TRBJ2-7	ASSPRTDYEQY
TRBV7-9	-	TRBJ2-1	ASSRLYNEQF
TRBV28	-	TRBJ2-7	ASLGAYEQY
TRBV7-8	-	TRBJ2-7	ASSLAAVSPYEQY
TRBV7-9	TRBD1	TRBJ1-2	ASSPTTGGYGYT
TRBV27	-	TRBJ2-7	ASSFFLGGAYEQY
TRBV7-6	-	TRBJ2-1	ASSLVAGAEQF
TRBV5-8	TRBD1	TRBJ2-5	ASSQRDSQETQY
TRBV6-4	TRBD1	TRBJ1-4	ASTGQGGEKLF
TRBV6-6	-	TRBJ2-3	ASSYWGRGTDTQY
TRBV5-1	TRBD1	TRBJ1-1	ASSLYGQDAAEAF
TRBV9	-	TRBJ1-2	ASSGRGDGYT
TRBV27	-	TRBJ2-3	ASSFGDPSTDTQY
TRBV2	-	TRBJ2-3	ASSSSRTGADTQY
TRBV7-9	-	TRBJ1-2	ASSLGGAGYT
TRBV7-9	-	TRBJ2-5	ASSPWGFGETQY
TRBV16	-	TRBJ2-3	ASSPTSSTDTQY
TRBV5-1	TRBD2	TRBJ2-1	ASSLYSGNTYNEQF
TRBV9	-	TRBJ2-1	ASSPQGNEQF
TRBV5-1	TRBD1	TRBJ2-7	ASRPDRGSYEQY
TRBV4-1	-	TRBJ2-1	ASSQGQDYLREQF
TRBV2	-	TRBJ1-1	ASGNGVRNTEAF
TRBV7-8	TRBD2	TRBJ2-7	ASSSGLAGVAYEQY
TRBV15	TRBD1	TRBJ1-2	ATSRDRGIIYGYT
TRBV4-2	-	TRBJ2-7	ASTSPEGDEQY
TRBV4-2	TRBD1	TRBJ1-5	ASSQIQGAQPQH
TRBV27	-	TRBJ1-4	ASSSGGTVGKLF
TRBV27	-	TRBJ2-7	ASSPGGLADEQY
TRBV25-1	-	TRBJ2-6	ASSAGANVLT
TRBV28	TRBD2	TRBJ2-7	ASSFSGLAYEQY
TRBV29-1	-	TRBJ1-4	SVLKGEKLF